This paragraph reports one T cell receptor (beta chain). In this sample, this clonotype turned up a few times. The antigen this receptor binds is unknown. The input lacks base qualities; no much larger clone sits a single base away. The sample is drawn from a study of T cell repertoires in cytomegalovirus infection (dated by TCRdb to the late 2010s). At the level of the whole study: Alongside well-studied HLA-B-restricted epitopes, the peptide stimulations were aimed at recently identified HLA-C-restricted CMV epitopes, whose presentation resists viral immunomodulation. Donor HLA type was relevant to the analysis, because carriage of CMV infection together with the matching HLA type was indicated by public TCR beta signatures.

The treatment or condition tag for this specimen amounts to: in vitro stimulation with specific CMV peptide epitopes to enrich CMV-specific T cells. General conclusions and limits of the study: The ex vivo response was dominated by HLA-C-restricted CMV-specific TCR beta clonotypes, which also provided the single most frequent clonotype in two of eight donors. Carriers of CMV infection plus the relevant HLA type were discriminated by the cumulative frequency of public TCR beta family members in the study cohort and in an independent 352-donor cohort.

According to the germline V gene (reference sequence), CDR1 reads SEHNR and CDR2 reads FQNEAQ. Trimming at the junction amounts to 5 bases on V and 5 bases on J, and the germline ends lie 12 bases apart. There are 14 amino acids in the CDR3, from cysteine to phenylalanine inclusive. Only the CDR3 DNA is retained, 42 bases long and in frame from the first base. The instrument given in TCRdb is Illumina HiSeq 1500. TCRdb itself trimmed the public reads at Q25 with fastp, ran MiXCR and retained productive beta chains. All rows with the same CDR3 protein become a single entry with the most common DNA and genes. The sample table lists 450,000 to 650,000 distinct CDR3 sequences, 40% of them with a count of one. Around 46% of the sample comes from the top ten.

Source: cultured PBMCs, taken from culture after CMV antigen stimulation. The sequence was obtained from a human donor in good health (CMV status not recorded). Some clones in this sample may be carry-over from other donors' samples. The sequence joins TRBV7-9 to TRBJ1-4; 5 matching bases give a weak D call of TRBD1. The CDR3 loop reads CASSIRRGNEKLFF. The bases read TGTGCCAGCAGCATTAGAAGGGGAAATGAAAAACTGTTTTTT.